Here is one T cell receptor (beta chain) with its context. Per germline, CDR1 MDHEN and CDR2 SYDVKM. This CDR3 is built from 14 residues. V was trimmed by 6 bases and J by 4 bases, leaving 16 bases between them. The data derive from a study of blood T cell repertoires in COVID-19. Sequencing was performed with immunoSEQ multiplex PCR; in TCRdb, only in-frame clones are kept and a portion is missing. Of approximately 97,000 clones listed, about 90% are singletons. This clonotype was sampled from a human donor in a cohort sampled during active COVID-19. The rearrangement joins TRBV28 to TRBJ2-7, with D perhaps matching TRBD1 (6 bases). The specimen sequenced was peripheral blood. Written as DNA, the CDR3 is TGTGCCAGCAGCCCCCCCGGACAGAGATACGAGCAGTACTTC. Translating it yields CASSPPGQRYEQYF.